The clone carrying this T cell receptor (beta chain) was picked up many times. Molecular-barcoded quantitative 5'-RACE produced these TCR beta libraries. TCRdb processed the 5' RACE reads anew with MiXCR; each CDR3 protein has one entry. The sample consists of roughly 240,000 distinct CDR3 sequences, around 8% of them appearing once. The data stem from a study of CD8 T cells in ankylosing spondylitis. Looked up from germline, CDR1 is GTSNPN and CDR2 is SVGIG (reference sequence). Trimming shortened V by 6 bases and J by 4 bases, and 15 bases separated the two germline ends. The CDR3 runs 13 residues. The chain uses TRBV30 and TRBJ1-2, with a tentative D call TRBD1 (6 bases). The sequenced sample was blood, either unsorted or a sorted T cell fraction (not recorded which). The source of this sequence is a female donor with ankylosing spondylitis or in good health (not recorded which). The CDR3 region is CACARQAGYGYTF. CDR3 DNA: TGTGCCTGCGCCCGACAGGCGGGCTATGGCTACACCTTC.